This entry describes one TCR beta chain. The source of the sample is a study of OX40 agonist ivuxolimab in advanced cancers. Study overall: The diagnoses of dose-escalation patients were hepatocellular carcinoma, melanoma, renal cell or head and neck cancer. Three patients showed partial responses: one hepatocellular carcinoma and two cutaneous melanoma cases.

Autoimmune disease history or systemic immunosuppression was exclusionary. Trimming took 1 base from V and 7 from J; bases not matched to a gene: 8. The CDR3 is made up of 15 amino acids. Germline-derived CDR1 and CDR2 are SGHTS and YDEGEE. Profiled with immunoSEQ multiplex PCR; TCRdb holds only in-frame clones, not every one. Among more than 80,000 clones listed, 75% to 95% were seen once. The V and J genes are TRBV5-8 and TRBJ2-1, with 7 positions matching TRBD1. This specimen consisted of CD4+ or CD8+ T cells sorted from blood, obtained in a trial of the OX40 agonist ivuxolimab. The source is an adult with an advanced solid tumor such as melanoma, head and neck, liver or kidney cancer. The chain's CDR3 is CASSLRDSFLNEQFF. In DNA form, the CDR3 reads TGTGCCAGCAGCTTGAGGGACAGTTTTTTAAATGAGCAGTTCTTC.